This T cell receptor (beta chain) was observed in a study of T cells in tuberculosis. V lost 7 bases to trimming and J lost 4 bases, with 11 bases between them. Germline CDR1 and CDR2: MNHEY and SMNVEV (reference sequence). The CDR3 contains 13 residues. This table comes from immunoSEQ multiplex PCR, and its TCRdb copy is limited to in-frame clones, with some not included. The sample yields tens of thousands of clones, 91% seen once. The sample taken for sequencing was PBMCs. The chain combines TRBV27 with TRBJ2-1; D unclear. The source is a donor under 30 with latent tuberculosis or without tuberculosis infection. CDR3 loop: CASTRPPYNEQFF. As DNA, the CDR3 is TGTGCCAGCACGAGGCCGCCGTACAATGAGCAGTTCTTC.